This T cell receptor (beta chain) comes out of a study of blood T cell repertoires in COVID-19. The overall study: Samples came from the United States, Italy and Spain, spanning acute and convalescent COVID-19.

The V gene lost 1 base and the J gene lost 0 bases, with 8 bases spanning the gap. This CDR3 contains 15 residues. Per the germline V gene, CDR1 is SEHNR and CDR2 is FQNEAQ (reference sequence). Assay: immunoSEQ multiplex PCR; the TCRdb copy retains only in-frame clones and omits some. Here the sample spans around 480,000 clones, about nine tenths being singletons. Living in about two dozen US areas, the participants were between roughly 18 and 90 years of age. The recovered donors of Cohort 3 showed two negative PCRs, clearance, or symptom resolution. The sequence was collected from a woman younger than 35 who had recovered from COVID-19. Sequencing input: PBMCs or T cells enriched from blood (not recorded which). This rearrangement joins TRBV7-9 to TRBJ2-3; D ambiguous. DNA of the CDR3: TGTGCCAGCAGCTTAGTGACACCTAGCACAGATACGCAGTATTTT. Translation gives CASSLVTPSTDTQYF.